A single sample gave rise to the 30 T cell receptor beta chains below, sequenced in a study of CD8 T cells in Susac syndrome. A quantity of 0.5 to 1 ug RNA underwent reverse transcription using random hexamers. Using its own MiXCR run on the immunoSEQ multiplex PCR reads, TCRdb lists one record per CDR3 protein. The sample yields about 180,000 distinct CDR3 sequences, about 93% seen once. The sample taken for sequencing was CD4+ T cells from PBMCs. The receptors here all came from a human donor with Susac syndrome.

The chain links TRBV7-2 to TRBJ2-3, with 8 bases fitting TRBD1. V lost 4 bases and J lost 3; bases outside the gene matches: 3. The germline gives CDR1 SGHTA, CDR2 FQGNSA. CDR3 length: 14 residues. CDR3 loop: CASSSDRVTDTQYF. As DNA, the CDR3 is TGTGCCAGCAGCTCGGACAGGGTGACAGATACGCAGTATTTT.

The rearrangement links TRBV2 to TRBJ2-5; D gene unclear. V lost 3 bases and J lost 5, with 7 bases in between. The CDR3 is 12 residues long. Germline V gene lookup returns CDR1 SNHLY and CDR2 FYNNEI. This CDR3 reads CASSENRETQYF. The CDR3 DNA reads as TGTGCCAGCAGTGAGAATCGGGAGACCCAGTACTTC.

The chain is built from TRBV29-1 and TRBJ2-2, with 10 bases lining up with TRBD1. Looked up from germline, CDR1 is SQVTM and CDR2 is ANQGSEA. CDR3 length: 12 amino acids. V trimming: 7 bases; J trimming: 5 bases; junction bases outside the gene matches: 1. The CDR3 DNA sequence: TGCAGCGGGGGACAGGGGACCGGGGAGCTGTTTTTT. Translated, it gives CSGGQGTGELFF.

The chain is built from TRBV10-3 and TRBJ2-5, with D unresolved. V lost 0 bases to trimming and J lost 1 base, with 6 bases between them. CDR3 length: 14 residues. Germline CDR1 reads ENHRY; CDR2 reads SYGVKD. CDR3 protein: CAISESGFQETQYF. For the CDR3, the DNA is TGTGCCATCAGTGAGTCGGGCTTCCAAGAGACCCAGTACTTC.

The J gene is TRBJ2-3, the V gene TRBV19; tentative D call: TRBD2 (6 bases). Trimming removed 0 bases from V and 10 bases from J, with 17 bases in between. CDR3 size: 15 residues. CDR1 LNHDA and CDR2 SQIVND come from the germline V gene (reference sequence). CDR3 in amino acids: CASSIDSLASVPQYF. In DNA form, the CDR3 reads TGTGCCAGTAGTATAGATTCCTTGGCTAGCGTTCCGCAGTATTTT.

The J gene is TRBJ1-2, the V gene TRBV18; D possibly corresponds to TRBD1 (5 bases). The CDR3 is 14 amino acids. Per the germline V gene, CDR1 is KGHSH and CDR2 is LQKENI. Trimming stripped 0 bases from V and 4 bases from J, with 9 bases between. The CDR3 loop is CASSPPGGGYGYTF. The DNA of the CDR3 is TGTGCCAGCTCACCACCCGGGGGGGGCTATGGCTACACCTTC.

V is TRBV3-1 and J is TRBJ1-2, with D hard to call. The ends were cut back, 3 bases at V and 0 bases at J, with 14 bases in the middle. The germline V gene encodes CDR1 LGHDT and CDR2 YNNKEL (reference sequence). This CDR3 spans 16 amino acids. DNA of the CDR3: TGTGCCAGCAGCCAGTTTTCCACAGCGGCTAACTATGGCTACACCTTC. The encoded protein is CASSQFSTAANYGYTF.

The V call is TRBV5-1, the J call TRBJ1-1; 9 nucleotides align to TRBD1. Germline values: CDR1 SGHRS, CDR2 YFSETQ. Losses at the gene ends were 2 bases for V and 11 bases for J; bases not matched to a gene: 7. The CDR3 has 13 residues. CDR3: CASSFPGQGTAFF. The CDR3 DNA follows: TGCGCCAGCAGCTTTCCTGGACAGGGGACCGCTTTCTTT.

The chain has TRBV5-6 and TRBJ1-2; possible D gene TRBD1, 5 bases. Germline CDR1 SGHDT, CDR2 YYEEEE. Trimming cost V 5 bases and J 8 bases, with 22 bases left between them. The CDR3 totals 15 residues. In nucleotides, the CDR3 is TGTGCCAGCAGGATAACGGGACGTCAACTCAGCGGCTACACCTTC. It encodes CASRITGRQLSGYTF.

This chain joins TRBV12-3 or TRBV12-4 and TRBJ1-1; unclear D gene. V was trimmed by 2 bases and J by 0 bases, leaving 4 bases between them. CDR3 size: 13 residues. CDR3 coding DNA: TGTGCCAGCAGTTTAAAGGTGAACACTGAAGCTTTCTTT. Protein sequence: CASSLKVNTEAFF.

This clonotype was observed a handful of times. The chain recombines TRBV28 with TRBJ2-7; D is unclear. V lost 2 bases to trimming and J lost 5 bases, with 7 bases between them. Germline V CDR1 and CDR2: MDHEN, SYDVKM. This CDR3 has 12 residues. DNA for the CDR3: TGTGCCAGCAGTTTAAATCGAAACGAGCAGTACTTC. Translating gives CASSLNRNEQYF.

J is TRBJ2-3 and V is TRBV7-2; D remains unclear. The CDR3 extends over 16 amino acids. V was shortened by 2 bases and J by 0 bases, with 12 bases between the two germline ends. The germline gives CDR1 SGHTA, CDR2 FQGNSA. The CDR3 is CASSLNMAVSTDTQYF. The DNA of the CDR3 is TGTGCCAGCAGCTTAAATATGGCGGTTAGCACAGATACGCAGTATTTT.

The chain is built from TRBV6-1 and TRBJ2-5, with TRBD2 matching 12 bases. Germline V lookup: CDR1 MNHNS, CDR2 SASEGT. This CDR3 has 15 amino acids. Unmatched junction bases numbered 2, after V lost 6 bases and J lost 0 bases. This chain's CDR3 is CASRGLAGHQETQYF. The CDR3 DNA follows: TGTGCCAGCAGAGGACTAGCGGGGCACCAAGAGACCCAGTACTTC.

This clonotype was seen once. V usage is TRBV20-1 and J usage is TRBJ2-7; 11 nucleotides match TRBD2. Losses at the gene ends were 3 bases for V and 1 base for J; bases not matched to a gene: 5. Germline assignment: CDR1 DFQATT and CDR2 SNEGSKA (reference sequence). This CDR3 spans 15 amino acids. CDR3 sequence (DNA): TGCAGTGCTAGGACGACTAGCGGGAAGTCCTACGAGCAGTACTTC. Its protein is CSARTTSGKSYEQYF.

This clonotype was counted once. The rearrangement uses TRBV11-2 and TRBJ2-7; 10 bases line up with TRBD1. V was pared by 3 bases and J by 5 bases, with 13 bases of the junction left unmatched. Germline-derived CDR1 and CDR2 are SGHAT and FQNNGV. The length of the CDR3 is 17 residues. CDR3 residues: CASSFRSPGTGANEQYF. The CDR3 DNA is TGTGCCAGCAGCTTTCGGTCCCCCGGGACAGGGGCCAACGAGCAGTACTTC.

The V gene is TRBV7-9, the J gene TRBJ1-6; D unclear. Germline CDR1 is SEHNR and CDR2 is FQNEAQ (reference sequence). The CDR3 covers 16 residues. V dropped 2 bases and J dropped 5 bases, with 13 bases sitting between them. The CDR3 DNA sequence: TGTGCCAGCAGCTTATTGGTTCGCGCTAATAATTCACCCCTCCACTTT. Translation: CASSLLVRANNSPLHF.

The chain couples TRBV14 to TRBJ1-2; TRBD1 matches 9 bases. Looked up from germline, CDR1 is SGHDN and CDR2 is FVKESK. CDR3 size: 14 residues. V gave up 4 bases and J gave up 4 bases; unmatched junction bases: 4. Here the CDR3 reads CASSRDRAPYGYTF. In DNA, the CDR3 is TGTGCCAGCAGCCGGGACAGGGCCCCCTATGGCTACACCTTC.

The CDR3 coding sequence is TGTGCCAGCAGTTTCGGAGCACAAGAGACCCAGTACTTC. This translates into CASSFGAQETQYF. This rearrangement joins TRBV14 to TRBJ2-5; unclear D gene. The germline CDR1 and CDR2 sequences are SGHDN and FVKESK. CDR3 length equals 13 residues. Trimming pared 6 bases from V and 2 bases from J, leaving 10 bases between.

The chain recombines TRBV27 with TRBJ1-1; tentative D call: TRBD1 (6 bases). Germline CDR1 and CDR2: MNHEY and SMNVEV (reference sequence). The germline V and J ends were trimmed by 6 bases and 5 bases, with 13 bases remaining between them. The CDR3 runs 13 residues. The CDR3 loop reads CASSDGGTTEAFF. The CDR3 nucleotides are TGTGCCAGCAGCGACGGGGGGACAACTGAAGCTTTCTTT.

The chain recombines TRBV20-1 with TRBJ2-7, with 7 nucleotides matching TRBD1. CDR1 DFQATT and CDR2 SNEGSKA come from the germline V gene (reference sequence). Trimming removed 2 bases from V and 3 bases from J; junction bases left unmatched: 4. This CDR3 region has 13 residues. CDR3 sequence: CSARKQGFYEQYF. The CDR3 nucleotides read TGCAGTGCTAGAAAACAGGGGTTCTACGAGCAGTACTTC.

The chain has TRBV3-1 and TRBJ2-6; D is unresolved. Germline-derived CDR1 and CDR2 are LGHDT and YNNKEL (reference sequence). V was pared by 4 bases and J by 0 bases, with 7 bases between. This CDR3 comprises 15 residues. CDR3 nucleotides: TGTGCCAGCAGCCTTCGTCTCTCTGGGGCCAACGTCCTGACTTTC. Translation gives CASSLRLSGANVLTF.

This chain joins TRBV11-2 and TRBJ2-3; 8 nucleotides line up with TRBD2. J lost 5 bases, V lost 3 bases, and 13 bases had no gene match. This CDR3 is 17 amino acids long. Looked up from germline, CDR1 is SGHAT and CDR2 is FQNNGV. CDR3 bases: TGTGCCAGCAGCTTCTCAGGAACGGGGGGGTTGGGAGATACGCAGTATTTT. Protein product: CASSFSGTGGLGDTQYF.

The genes are TRBV12-3 or TRBV12-4 and TRBJ2-7; D is ambiguous. Trimming pared 2 bases from V and 0 bases from J, leaving 8 bases between. There are 14 residues in the CDR3. In DNA form, the CDR3 reads TGTGCCAGCAGTTTAATTCAGAGCTCCTACGAGCAGTACTTC. This translates into CASSLIQSSYEQYF.

This rearrangement joins TRBV5-4 to TRBJ1-1; possible D gene TRBD1, 5 bases. V was trimmed by 0 bases and J by 0 bases, leaving 9 bases between them. This CDR3 contains 15 residues. Germline-derived CDR1 and CDR2 are SGHNT and YYREEE (reference sequence). This chain's CDR3 is CASSLVWGMNTEAFF. CDR3 nucleotide sequence: TGTGCCAGCAGCTTGGTTTGGGGGATGAACACTGAAGCTTTCTTT. The variable domain in full, with the rest retrieved from reference TRBV5-4 and TRBJ1-1, is ETGVTQSPTHLIKTRGQQVTLRCSSQSGHNTVSWYQQALGQGPQFIFQYYREEENGRGNFPPRFSGLQFPNYSSELNVNALELDDSALYLCASSLVWGMNTEAFFGQGTRLTVV.

This clonotype has only one observation. The J gene is TRBJ2-1, the V gene TRBV9; 8 nucleotides line up with TRBD2. Germline-derived CDR1 and CDR2 are SGDLS and YYNGEE. The CDR3 totals 18 residues. After removal of 3 bases from V and 1 base from J, the junction contained 12 bases not matched to a gene. Here the CDR3 reads CASSARPTPGGSYNEQFF. Here the CDR3 DNA reads TGTGCCAGCAGCGCGAGACCCACTCCGGGGGGGTCCTACAATGAGCAGTTCTTC. The complete variable domain, with remaining parts taken from reference TRBV9 and TRBJ2-1, reads DSGVTQTPKHLITATGQRVTLRCSPRSGDLSVYWYQQSLDQGLQFLIQYYNGEERAKGNILERFSAQQFPDLHSELNLSSLELGDSALYFCASSARPTPGGSYNEQFFGPGTRLTVL.

The chain combines TRBV5-4 with TRBJ2-2; D is unresolved. V was trimmed by 4 bases and J by 6 bases, leaving 7 bases between them. The CDR3 has 12 amino acids. Germline V gives CDR1 SGHNT, CDR2 YYREEE (reference sequence). CDR3 nucleotides: TGTGCCAGCAGCCCGTCGGCCGGGGAGCTGTTTTTT. This encodes CASSPSAGELFF. The variable domain in full, completed from reference TRBV5-4 and TRBJ2-2, reads ETGVTQSPTHLIKTRGQQVTLRCSSQSGHNTVSWYQQALGQGPQFIFQYYREEENGRGNFPPRFSGLQFPNYSSELNVNALELDDSALYLCASSPSAGELFFGEGSRLTVL.

CDR3 coding DNA: TGTGCCAGCAGTTTTGGGACAGCCCAGTCACCCCTCCACTTT. Amino acid sequence: CASSFGTAQSPLHF. This chain uses TRBV27 with TRBJ1-6; 7 positions agree with TRBD1. Germline trimming cut 3 bases from V and 10 bases from J; bases unmatched to any gene: 6. CDR1 and CDR2 (germline): MNHEY, SMNVEV (reference sequence). The CDR3 is 14 amino acids.

V is TRBV9 and J is TRBJ2-3; TRBD1 agrees at 8 bases. V dropped 0 bases and J dropped 4; count of bases not matched to a gene: 7. The CDR3 consists of 16 residues. Germline V gene data show CDR1 as SGDLS and CDR2 as YYNGEE. Here the CDR3 reads CASSVGVRGPADTQYF. The DNA of the CDR3 is TGTGCCAGCAGCGTAGGTGTCAGGGGGCCTGCAGATACGCAGTATTTT.

V usage is TRBV7-8 and J usage is TRBJ2-1; 10 bases align to TRBD2. After removal of 4 bases from V and 6 bases from J, the junction contained 6 bases not matched to a gene. The V gene's germline CDR1 is SGHVS and CDR2 FQNEAQ. The CDR3 has 15 amino acids. CDR3 nucleotide sequence: TGTGCCAGCAGCTCCGGGACTAGCGCGTTCAATGAGCAGTTCTTC. Translation gives CASSSGTSAFNEQFF.

V is TRBV28 and J is TRBJ2-7; 8 positions match TRBD2. V was pared by 7 bases and J by 1 base, with 6 bases of the junction left unmatched. The CDR3 runs 14 residues. Germline values: CDR1 MDHEN, CDR2 SYDVKM. CDR3 nucleotides: TGTGCCAGCATTACCGGGGGGGTGTCCTACGAGCAGTACTTC. It is translated as CASITGGVSYEQYF.